What follows describes a single T cell receptor (beta chain). Its antigen remains unidentified. The data stem from a study of persistence of HIV-infected CD4 T cells. Looking at the study overall: Multiple blood draws of up to roughly 200 mL, except two donors with single leukapheresis. Study observations and caveats: The rare CMV-responding cells with HIV-1 proviruses were not separately TCR-sequenced.

The stimulus was an HIV-1 Gag 15-mer peptide pool, around 1.1 ug/peptide/mL. CD40L/CD69 double-negative CD45RO-high memory CD4+ T cells were collected. Suppressive ART was started during chronic HIV-1 infection in these adults. The length of the CDR3 is 10 residues. Trimming took 7 bases from V and 4 from J, leaving 5 bases between them. Germline V gives CDR1 SGDLS, CDR2 YYNGEE. Sequencing used immunoSEQ version 4 in survey mode. Data came from immunoSEQ multiplex PCR; TCRdb stores just in-frame clones and leaves some out. The data hold about 35,000 clones, with more than 75% observed a single time. This TCR was sampled from an adult with HIV. The donor label of this sample is uncertain. Specimen: cultured CD4+ T cells from PBMCs, collected from a patient who received antiretroviral therapy. This chain links TRBV9 with TRBJ2-5; TRBD2 might be the D (5 bases). CDR3 sequence reads: CASRGETQYF. The CDR3, as DNA: TGTGCCAGCCGGGGAGAGACCCAGTACTTC.